A selection of T cell receptor beta chains follows, all from one sample in a study of regulatory T cells in long-lasting Graves disease. TCRdb re-derived calls from the multiplex PCR reads in MiXCR, one entry per CDR3 protein. The table shows hundreds of thousands of distinct CDR3 sequences, with about 16% occurring only once. Another study also made use of these data, one on T cells in Graves' hyperthyroidism and ophthalmopathy.

Here the sequenced sample was peripheral blood mononuclear cells (PBMCs), taken at new diagnosis, from a patient treated with antithyroid drugs. The receptors were sampled from a woman aged 35-65 years with Graves disease. Both conserved end residues are part of each CDR3. D genes are given only for firm matches. The size field is filled for only some rows; it gives once, few, many or a size class.

clone size: many; V gene: TRBV6-2/TRBV6-3; D gene: TRBD1; J gene: TRBJ1-1; CDR3 DNA: TGTGCCAGCAGTTACTCCGTGACAGGGGGTCGGAGTGAAGCTTTCTTT; CDR3 protein: CASSYSVTGGRSEAFF
clone size: many; V gene: TRBV12-3/TRBV12-4; D gene: -; J gene: TRBJ2-7; CDR3 DNA: TGTGCCAGCAGCCCCTTCAGCTCCTACGAGCAGTACTTC; CDR3 protein: CASSPFSSYEQYF
clone size: many; V gene: TRBV5-1; D gene: -; J gene: TRBJ1-2; CDR3 DNA: TGCGCCAGCAGCTTACTACAGGATTATGGCTACACCTTC; CDR3 protein: CASSLLQDYGYTF
clone size: -; V gene: TRBV7-3; D gene: TRBD1; J gene: TRBJ2-2; CDR3 DNA: TGTGCCAGCAGCTCAAGGGGGTCCGGGACAGGGTTCGGAACCGGGGAGCTGTTTTTT; CDR3 protein: CASSSRGSGTGFGTGELFF
clone size: few; V gene: TRBV4-1; D gene: TRBD1; J gene: TRBJ2-6; CDR3 DNA: TGCGCCAGCAGCCAAGTCAGGACAGGTCCTTTTGGCTCTGGGGCCAACGTCCTGACTTTC; CDR3 protein: CASSQVRTGPFGSGANVLTF
clone size: few; V gene: TRBV19; D gene: -; J gene: TRBJ1-5; CDR3 DNA: TGTGCCAGTAGTATTTTCCCCCAGCCCCAGCATTTT; CDR3 protein: CASSIFPQPQHF
clone size: few; V gene: TRBV12-3/TRBV12-4; D gene: -; J gene: TRBJ2-3; CDR3 DNA: TGTGCCAGCAATACTCCGCAGGCAGAGACAGATACGCAGTATTTT; CDR3 protein: CASNTPQAETDTQYF
clone size: many; V gene: TRBV3-1; D gene: -; J gene: TRBJ1-1; CDR3 DNA: TGTGCCAGCAGCCATGTGTCGGGGACTGAAGCTTTCTTT; CDR3 protein: CASSHVSGTEAFF
clone size: many; V gene: TRBV2; D gene: -; J gene: TRBJ1-1; CDR3 DNA: TGTGCCAGCATCCCCATTGGCCGGACTGAAGCTTTCTTT; CDR3 protein: CASIPIGRTEAFF
clone size: few; V gene: TRBV7-8; D gene: -; J gene: TRBJ2-3; CDR3 DNA: TGTGCCAGCAGTCCCGAGAGTACGCAGTATTTT; CDR3 protein: CASSPESTQYF
clone size: -; V gene: TRBV19; D gene: TRBD2; J gene: TRBJ2-1; CDR3 DNA: TGTGCCAGTAGTGTGGGACTAGCGAGTTACAATGAGCAGTTCTTC; CDR3 protein: CASSVGLASYNEQFF
clone size: few; V gene: TRBV20-1; D gene: -; J gene: TRBJ1-4; CDR3 DNA: TGCAGTGCTAGAGATCGTGGGTCTACTAATGAAAAACTGTTTTTT; CDR3 protein: CSARDRGSTNEKLFF
clone size: many; V gene: TRBV11-2; D gene: -; J gene: TRBJ2-7; CDR3 DNA: TGTGCCAGCAGCTTTCGCCCGCGGGGCGGGCAGTACTTC; CDR3 protein: CASSFRPRGGQYF
clone size: -; V gene: TRBV19; D gene: TRBD1; J gene: TRBJ1-2; CDR3 DNA: TGTGCCAGTAGTTCCCGGACAGGGGGAAGTGGCTACACCTTC; CDR3 protein: CASSSRTGGSGYTF
clone size: many; V gene: TRBV12-3/TRBV12-4; D gene: -; J gene: TRBJ1-2; CDR3 DNA: TGTGCCAGCAGTCTTCGGGCTAGCTATGGCTACACCTTC; CDR3 protein: CASSLRASYGYTF
clone size: many; V gene: TRBV12-3/TRBV12-4; D gene: TRBD1; J gene: TRBJ1-2; CDR3 DNA: TGTGCCAGCAGTATCACAGGGGGCGGAGATGGCTACACCTTC; CDR3 protein: CASSITGGGDGYTF
clone size: many; V gene: TRBV19; D gene: TRBD1; J gene: TRBJ1-1; CDR3 DNA: TGTGCCAGTAGTATAATCCACCCAGGGGGACAGGGAGGCACTGAAGCTTTCTTT; CDR3 protein: CASSIIHPGGQGGTEAFF
clone size: -; V gene: TRBV5-1; D gene: -; J gene: TRBJ1-6; CDR3 DNA: TGCGCCAGCAGCTTGGGAGGCGAGGATTTTGCACCCCTCCACTTT; CDR3 protein: CASSLGGEDFAPLHF
clone size: many; V gene: TRBV20-1; D gene: TRBD1; J gene: TRBJ2-1; CDR3 DNA: TGCAGTGCTAGAGGGTCGGGGACAGGGGCCCGTAGCTCCTACAATGAGCAGTTCTTC; CDR3 protein: CSARGSGTGARSSYNEQFF
clone size: many; V gene: TRBV11-2; D gene: TRBD1; J gene: TRBJ2-1; CDR3 DNA: TGTGCCAGCAGCCTGGGACAGGGGGTGTACAATGAGCAGTTCTTC; CDR3 protein: CASSLGQGVYNEQFF
clone size: many; V gene: TRBV3-1; D gene: -; J gene: TRBJ2-3; CDR3 DNA: TGTGCCAGCAGCCAAGAACTGAGCACAGATACGCAGTATTTT; CDR3 protein: CASSQELSTDTQYF
clone size: -; V gene: TRBV6-7; D gene: -; J gene: TRBJ2-3; CDR3 DNA: TGTGCCAGCACACACCGGGACCTGAGGGTAGATACGCAGTATTTT; CDR3 protein: CASTHRDLRVDTQYF
clone size: many; V gene: TRBV27; D gene: -; J gene: TRBJ2-3; CDR3 DNA: TGTGCCAGCAGACCCCGCACAGATACGCAGTATTTT; CDR3 protein: CASRPRTDTQYF
clone size: many; V gene: TRBV28; D gene: -; J gene: TRBJ1-2; CDR3 DNA: TGTGCCAGCAGTTTATCTCCCTTGGACTATGGCTACACCTTC; CDR3 protein: CASSLSPLDYGYTF
clone size: -; V gene: TRBV10-1; D gene: -; J gene: TRBJ2-3; CDR3 DNA: TGCGCCAGCAGTCCCCAGGGAATATCCTGCAGGGAGTATTTT; CDR3 protein: CASSPQGISCREYF
clone size: -; V gene: TRBV9; D gene: -; J gene: TRBJ1-1; CDR3 DNA: TGTGCCAGCAGCGCGGACTGGGACACTGAAGCTTTCTTT; CDR3 protein: CASSADWDTEAFF
clone size: -; V gene: TRBV4-1; D gene: -; J gene: TRBJ2-7; CDR3 DNA: TGCGCCAGCAGCCAACGGTCGGATTGGTACGAGCAGTACTTC; CDR3 protein: CASSQRSDWYEQYF
clone size: -; V gene: TRBV19; D gene: TRBD1; J gene: TRBJ2-5; CDR3 DNA: TGTGCCAGTAGGCCAGGGGCGACAGGGAGAAGGCAAGAGACCCAGTACTTC; CDR3 protein: CASRPGATGRRQETQYF
clone size: many; V gene: TRBV3-1; D gene: TRBD1; J gene: TRBJ1-6; CDR3 DNA: TGTGCCAGCAGCCAAGTGACAGGGGATAATTCACCCCTCCACTTT; CDR3 protein: CASSQVTGDNSPLHF
clone size: -; V gene: TRBV29-1; D gene: -; J gene: TRBJ1-2; CDR3 DNA: TGCAGCGTTGGGGAGGGGCTTGGCTATGGCTACACCTTC; CDR3 protein: CSVGEGLGYGYTF
clone size: many; V gene: TRBV7-9; D gene: TRBD1; J gene: TRBJ1-1; CDR3 DNA: TGTGCCAGCAGCCGTCCCGGGACAGGGGGCACTGAAGCTTTCTTT; CDR3 protein: CASSRPGTGGTEAFF
clone size: once; V gene: TRBV9; D gene: -; J gene: TRBJ2-1; CDR3 DNA: TGTGCCAGCAGCGTAGCGGCTAGCAGCGAGCAGTTCTTC; CDR3 protein: CASSVAASSEQFF
clone size: -; V gene: TRBV4-1; D gene: -; J gene: TRBJ2-2; CDR3 DNA: TGCGCCAGCAGCCAAGGGCCAGACTTCACCGGGGAGCTGTTTTTT; CDR3 protein: CASSQGPDFTGELFF
clone size: many; V gene: TRBV2; D gene: TRBD1; J gene: TRBJ1-2; CDR3 DNA: TGTGCCAGCAATCTGTGGACAGGGGGCCAATATGGCTACACCTTC; CDR3 protein: CASNLWTGGQYGYTF